This passage covers 31 T cell receptor beta chains from one sample sequenced in a study of human T cells and chemical hapten exposure. TCRdb redid the calling of the RACE reads with MiXCR, one entry per CDR3 protein. The table lists some 98,000 distinct CDR3 sequences, approximately 10% of them singletons, with 3.1% in the top ten. Regarding time point: pre-sensitization, week 0. Documented treatment: therapeutic diphenylcyclopropenone sensitization with weekly scalp DPC. Material: whole blood, obtained in connection with sensitization to the hapten diphenylcyclopropenone (DPC). The receptor source for this set is a woman aged 55-69 years with alopecia areata. Some clones in this sample may be carry-over from other donors' samples.

The chain couples TRBV27 to TRBJ2-2, with 8 bases matching TRBD1. Germline CDR1 and CDR2: MNHEY and SMNVEV (reference sequence). The CDR3 is 15 amino acids. J lost 3 bases, V lost 5 bases, and 5 bases had no gene match. CDR3 residues: CASSLETGDTGELFF. The CDR3 nucleotides read TGTGCCAGCAGTCTAGAGACAGGGGACACCGGGGAGCTGTTTTTT.

The chain is built from TRBV28 and TRBJ1-5, with D possibly being TRBD1 (5 bases). V was cut by 5 bases and J by 3 bases, with 14 bases left in between. Germline loops: CDR1 MDHEN, CDR2 SYDVKM. CDR3 length: 15 amino acids. The CDR3 loop is CASSITGTYNQPQHF. CDR3 nucleotide sequence: TGTGCCAGCAGTATTACCGGGACTTACAATCAGCCCCAGCATTTT.

This clonotype was recorded at least ten times. The chain combines TRBV5-1 with TRBJ1-1; D may be TRBD1 (5 bases). CDR1 is SGHRS and CDR2 is YFSETQ in the germline V gene. The CDR3 has 15 amino acids. V was pared by 0 bases and J by 5 bases, with 14 bases between. CDR3 bases: TGCGCCAGCAGCTTGGTTGGGGGGACCTTAACTGAAGCTTTCTTT. It specifies CASSLVGGTLTEAFF.

A few counts support this clonotype. CDR3 loop: CSARGLAGGLSTDTQYF. The CDR3 DNA follows: TGCAGTGCTAGAGGCTTGGCGGGGGGCCTTAGCACAGATACGCAGTATTTT. The genes are TRBV20-1 and TRBJ2-3; 8 nucleotides align to TRBD2. The CDR3 loop spans 17 amino acids. Germline CDR1 is DFQATT and CDR2 is SNEGSKA (reference sequence). V trimming: 1 base; J trimming: 0 bases; junction bases outside the gene matches: 9.

For the CDR3, the DNA is TGTGCCAGCAGCTTAGCTCGACAGGGGTCAAGGCAGTTCTTC. It translates to CASSLARQGSRQFF. The rearrangement joins TRBV7-9 to TRBJ2-1; 8 bases map to TRBD1. This CDR3 is 14 amino acids long. V was pared by 0 bases and J by 12 bases, with 7 bases of the junction left unmatched. CDR1 and CDR2 (germline): SEHNR, FQNEAQ (reference sequence).

This clonotype was picked up many times. The chain employs TRBV15 and TRBJ2-5; D unclear. The V end lost 5 bases, the J end lost 3 bases, and 22 bases lay between the germline ends. From germline, CDR1 is LNHNV and CDR2 YYDKDF (reference sequence). This CDR3 region has 17 residues. The CDR3 is CATSFRRRRTLKETQYF. For the CDR3, the DNA is TGTGCCACCAGCTTCAGGAGACGGCGGACCCTAAAAGAGACCCAGTACTTC. Using reference TRBV15 and TRBJ2-5 for the parts outside the CDR3, the full variable domain is DAMVIQNPRYQVTQFGKPVTLSCSQTLNHNVMYWYQQKSSQAPKLLFHYYDKDFNNEADTPDNFQSRRPNTSFCFLDIRSPGLGDTAMYLCATSFRRRRTLKETQYFGPGTRLLVL.

V usage is TRBV11-1 and J usage is TRBJ2-3; D remains unclear. The V gene lost 3 bases and the J gene lost 6 bases, with 13 bases spanning the gap. Germline V lookup: CDR1 SGHAT, CDR2 FQDESV (reference sequence). CDR3 size: 14 residues. CDR3 in amino acids: CASSFTILGDTQYF. In nucleotides, the CDR3 is TGTGCCAGCAGCTTCACCATTTTAGGGGATACGCAGTATTTT.

In this sample, this clonotype turned up a few times. The genes are TRBV20-1 and TRBJ2-1; the D is unclear. The CDR3 loop spans 15 amino acids. Germline CDR1 is DFQATT and CDR2 is SNEGSKA (reference sequence). The CDR3 bases are TGCAGCGCGAAGGTAGATGGGCGTAGCTTCAATGAGCAGTTCTTC. It encodes CSAKVDGRSFNEQFF.

As concerns this clonotype: Given a much more abundant clone one base away, this may be a read error. The CDR3 does not end in the conserved phenylalanine or tryptophan, so this is likely a read error. The chain couples TRBV5-1 to TRBJ2-7; unclear D gene. V lost 4 bases to trimming and J lost 3 bases, with 14 bases between them. The V gene's germline CDR1 is SGHRS and CDR2 YFSETQ. The CDR3 has 14 residues. CDR3 nucleotide sequence: TGCGCCAGCAGCCCCGCCACGCCGGACTACGAGCAGTACTTG. It yields the protein CASSPATPDYEQYL.

This clonotype has ten or more counts. The chain uses TRBV6-5 and TRBJ1-1, with a weak D call TRBD1 (6 bases). The CDR3 has 13 amino acids. V lost 7 bases and J 6 bases, leaving 15 bases between the germline ends. The germline V gene encodes CDR1 MNHEY and CDR2 SVGAGI. Here the CDR3 DNA reads TGTGCCAGCACGCAGGGGCTGGGTGCTGAAGCTTTCTTT. Its protein is CASTQGLGAEAFF.

This clonotype was recorded at least ten times. V gene TRBV20-1 combines with J gene TRBJ2-1; 10 bases match TRBD2. CDR3 size: 17 residues. Germline CDR1 reads DFQATT; CDR2 reads SNEGSKA (reference sequence). The J segment lost 4 bases and the V segment lost 6 bases, leaving 15 bases of the junction unmatched. CDR3 nucleotide sequence: TGCAGTGCCCCTCATGGGGGTAGCGGGGGGCCATACAATGAGCAGTTCTTC. It is translated as CSAPHGGSGGPYNEQFF.

The rearrangement links TRBV6-6 to TRBJ1-4, with 7 positions matching TRBD1. This CDR3 comprises 16 residues. Germline CDR1 reads MNHNY; CDR2 reads SVGAGI (reference sequence). Losses at the gene ends were 2 bases for V and 5 bases for J; bases not matched to a gene: 8. The chain's CDR3 is CASSYETGNRNEKLFF. The CDR3 DNA follows: TGTGCCAGCAGTTACGAGACAGGGAACAGAAATGAAAAACTGTTTTTT.

There are many counts of this clonotype. The chain employs TRBV19 and TRBJ1-2, with D perhaps matching TRBD1 (5 bases). CDR1 is LNHDA, CDR2 SQIVND, per germline (reference sequence). V was pared by 10 bases and J by 4 bases, with 13 bases between. This CDR3 comprises 12 residues. CDR3 DNA: TGTGCCACCCGCGACAGAGCCTATGGCTACACCTTC. Protein product: CATRDRAYGYTF.

This clonotype has a count of ten or more. The chain links TRBV7-3 to TRBJ2-7; 9 nucleotides match TRBD2. J gave up 4 bases and V 7 bases, and 11 bases lay outside the gene matches. Germline assignment: CDR1 SGHTA and CDR2 FQGTGA. The CDR3 runs to 15 residues. The CDR3 region is CASTTGGAGGYEQYF. The CDR3 bases are TGTGCCAGCACCACAGGAGGAGCGGGGGGTTACGAGCAGTACTTC.

This clonotype occurred many times. The rearrangement uses TRBV4-2 and TRBJ2-3, with 7 bases that match TRBD2. Germline CDR1 and CDR2: LGHNA and YNFKEQ. J gave up 2 bases and V 4 bases, and 12 bases lay outside the gene matches. This CDR3 comprises 17 residues. CDR3 nucleotides: TGTGCCAGCAGCCGCAGACTAGCCCGTAAAAACACAGATACGCAGTATTTT. It encodes CASSRRLARKNTDTQYF.

This clonotype was observed at least ten times. V and J are TRBV3-1 and TRBJ1-1, with D unresolved. The CDR3 spans 13 residues. The V gene's germline CDR1 is LGHDT and CDR2 YNNKEL (reference sequence). The V and J ends lost 0 bases and 3 bases respectively, with 5 bases between them. CDR3 in amino acids: CASSQDRDTEAFF. For the CDR3, the DNA is TGTGCCAGCAGCCAAGACCGGGACACTGAAGCTTTCTTT.

Many counts were recorded for this clonotype. The chain joins TRBV18 to TRBJ1-5, with 8 bases matching TRBD1. The CDR3 has 17 residues. Germline lookup yields CDR1 KGHSH and CDR2 LQKENI. J lost 7 bases, V lost 4 bases, and 15 bases had no gene match. DNA of the CDR3: TGTGCCAGCTCACTATATACCGGGACAGGCCGGGGACAGCCCCAGCATTTT. It yields the protein CASSLYTGTGRGQPQHF.

The chain couples TRBV15 to TRBJ2-7; D might be TRBD2 (5 bases). The CDR3 contains 13 residues. Germline assignment: CDR1 LNHNV and CDR2 YYDKDF (reference sequence). V was shortened by 5 bases and J by 4 bases, with 12 bases between the two germline ends. As DNA, the CDR3 is TGTGCCACCAGCGCTGGAAGAGGGTACGAGCAGTACTTC. Translated, it gives CATSAGRGYEQYF.

The chain joins TRBV29-1 to TRBJ2-5; 9 nucleotides agree with TRBD1. Germline V gene sequence: CDR1 SQVTM, CDR2 ANQGSEA. CDR3 length equals 13 residues. J gave up 5 bases and V 7 bases, and 8 bases lay outside the gene matches. CDR3 coding DNA: TGCAGCGCCGCATACAGGGGGCAGGAGACCCAGTACTTC. Amino acids: CSAAYRGQETQYF.

The count of this clonotype is one. This chain joins TRBV6-1 and TRBJ1-5; perhaps TRBD1 as D (6 bases). Looked up from germline, CDR1 is MNHNS and CDR2 is SASEGT. The CDR3 is 15 amino acids. V was pared by 4 bases and J by 7 bases, with 17 bases between. Here the CDR3 DNA reads TGTGCCAGCAGTGTAGCAGGGGCGTCCTGGCAGCCCCAGCATTTT. Translation: CASSVAGASWQPQHF.

This clonotype turned up a few times. The chain joins TRBV4-1 to TRBJ1-3; D unresolved. Germline V gene sequence: CDR1 MGHRA, CDR2 YSYEKL. V gave up 0 bases and J gave up 3 bases, with 21 bases separating them. The CDR3 spans 19 residues. The CDR3 is CASSQDPATVYGFGNTIYF. For the CDR3, the DNA is TGCGCCAGCAGCCAAGATCCGGCCACCGTCTACGGTTTTGGAAACACCATATATTTT.

The gene calls are TRBV6-5 and TRBJ2-2, with no clear D. The CDR3 spans 16 residues. V was clipped by 2 bases and J by 1 base, with 11 bases between them. Per germline, CDR1 MNHEY and CDR2 SVGAGI. DNA of the CDR3: TGTGCCAGCAGTTACAGCCGAAGTGGGAACACCGGGGAGCTGTTTTTT. This sequence encodes CASSYSRSGNTGELFF.

This clonotype came up many times. This chain links TRBV5-1 with TRBJ2-1; D unresolved. Germline CDR1 SGHRS, CDR2 YFSETQ. The CDR3 totals 14 residues. The germline V and J ends were trimmed by 5 bases and 0 bases, with 9 bases remaining between them. The CDR3 DNA is TGCGCCAGCAGTGATCGGAGCTCCTACAATGAGCAGTTCTTC. This gives the protein CASSDRSSYNEQFF.

This clonotype was picked up many times. J is TRBJ1-1 and V is TRBV20-1; TRBD1 might be the D (5 bases). Germline V gives CDR1 DFQATT, CDR2 SNEGSKA (reference sequence). Trimming shortened V by 6 bases and J by 3 bases, and 17 bases separated the two germline ends. CDR3 size: 14 residues. The CDR3 protein is CSAPLGTRDTEAFF. CDR3 coding DNA: TGCAGTGCGCCGTTAGGGACCCGGGACACTGAAGCTTTCTTT.

The chain uses TRBV7-8 and TRBJ1-2; unclear D gene. This CDR3 spans 14 amino acids. Looked up from germline, CDR1 is SGHVS and CDR2 is FQNEAQ. Trimming left V 5 bases short and J 2 bases short, with 12 bases between. CDR3 nucleotides: TGTGCCAGCAGCCCCCAATACTCAAACTATGGCTACACCTTC. Protein sequence: CASSPQYSNYGYTF. Full variable domain (remainder filled in from reference TRBV7-8 and TRBJ1-2): GAGVSQSPRYKVAKRGQDVALRCDPISGHVSLFWYQQALGQGPEFLTYFQNEAQLDKSGLPSDRFFAERPEGSVSTLKIQRTQQEDSAVYLCASSPQYSNYGYTFGSGTRLTVV.

This clonotype was seen a few times. V and J are TRBV6-2 or TRBV6-3 and TRBJ2-1; TRBD2 aligns across 10 bases. V gave up 2 bases and J gave up 9 bases; unmatched junction bases: 1. This CDR3 region has 13 residues. Germline V gene sequence: CDR1 MNHEY, CDR2 SVGEGT. CDR3 residues: CASSYRTSGEQFF. DNA for the CDR3: TGTGCCAGCAGTTACCGGACTAGCGGTGAGCAGTTCTTC.

This clonotype was found many times. This chain joins TRBV7-9 and TRBJ2-3; unclear D gene. The CDR3 has 13 residues. V was trimmed by 5 bases and J by 1 base, leaving 7 bases between them. CDR1 is SEHNR and CDR2 is FQNEAQ in the germline V gene (reference sequence). The CDR3 nucleotides read TGTGCCAGCAGCCGCGCGGGCACAGATACGCAGTATTTT. Its protein product is CASSRAGTDTQYF.

About this clonotype: A much larger clone sits a single nucleotide away, making a read error possible. V and J are TRBV7-9 and TRBJ1-2, with D unclear. The CDR3 has 16 amino acids. Germline values: CDR1 SEHNR, CDR2 FQNEAQ (reference sequence). The V end lost 5 bases, the J end lost 4 bases, and 20 bases lay between the germline ends. The DNA for the CDR3 is TGTGCCAGCAGCCCCGAGCCACTCGGCCAGGCCTATGGCTACACCTTC. Translation: CASSPEPLGQAYGYTF.

The V and J genes are TRBV10-2 and TRBJ2-3, with 14 bases lining up with TRBD2. V shed 6 bases and J 3 bases; nucleotides not matched to a gene: 5. This CDR3 is 16 amino acids long. Looked up from germline, CDR1 is WSHSY and CDR2 is SAAADI. The CDR3 sequence: CASSARLAGGTDTQYF. DNA for the CDR3: TGCGCCAGCAGCGCCCGACTAGCGGGGGGGACAGATACGCAGTATTTT.

At least ten counts were recorded for this clonotype. The chain has TRBV20-1 and TRBJ1-5; D perhaps matches TRBD1 (5 bases). Trimming took 3 bases from V and 3 from J, leaving 12 bases between them. CDR3 length: 14 amino acids. CDR1 and CDR2 from the germline V gene are DFQATT and SNEGSKA (reference sequence). The CDR3: CSASRQGDNQPQHF. The CDR3 DNA reads as TGCAGTGCTAGCCGGCAGGGTGACAATCAGCCCCAGCATTTT.

This clonotype has just a few counts. In nucleotides, the CDR3 is TGTGCCAGCAGCTTAGCAGTAGGTCAGGGGACGACAGATACGCAGTATTTT. Protein: CASSLAVGQGTTDTQYF. The gene calls are TRBV7-6 and TRBJ2-3; weak D call: TRBD1 (6 bases). V was cut by 0 bases and J by 3 bases, with 16 bases left in between. This CDR3 comprises 17 residues. Germline V gene data show CDR1 as SGHVS and CDR2 as FNYEAQ.